A selection of T cell receptor beta chains follows, all from one sample in a study of somatic mutations in cytotoxic T cells in rheumatoid arthritis. Repertoires were generated with immunoSEQ multiplex PCR, while TCRdb's copy carries only in-frame clones and drops some. The sample shows 25,000 to 35,000 clones, 80% to 85% of them seen only once. The specimen sequenced was CD8+ T cells sorted from blood. The receptors come from an adult with rheumatoid arthritis. CDR3s include the opening cysteine and the closing phenylalanine or tryptophan. D genes are given only for firm matches. Only some rows state a clone size, as once, few, many or a class for expanded clones.

TRBV14	NA	TRBJ1-4	NA	TGTGCCAGCAGCCACGCTGTGGGAGGGAAAGGTGAAAAACTGTTTTTT	CASSHAVGGKGEKLFF
TRBV5-1	NA	TRBJ1-4	NA	TGCGCCAGCAGCTTGGTGCTGGGGGCCACCGAAAAACTGTTTTTT	CASSLVLGATEKLFF
TRBV11-2	few	TRBJ2-1	TRBD2	TGTGCCAGCAGCCACCCGGGACTAGCGGACTACAATGAGCAGTTCTTC	CASSHPGLADYNEQFF
TRBV2	once	TRBJ2-7	NA	TGTGCCAGCTTCGCAGGGGCTTACGAGCAGTACTTC	CASFAGAYEQYF
TRBV6-6	NA	TRBJ1-2	NA	TGTGCCAGCAGTTACAGAGGGGGAGACTATGGCTACACCTTC	CASSYRGGDYGYTF
TRBV5-1	NA	TRBJ2-7	TRBD2	TGCGCCAGCAGCTTGGGCGGGAGGGCCGGTAACGAGCAGTACTTC	CASSLGGRAGNEQYF
TRBV5-1	NA	TRBJ2-5	TRBD2	TGCGCCAGCAGCTCCCCTAGCGGGGGATTATATCAAGAGACCCAGTACTTC	CASSSPSGGLYQETQYF
TRBV4-2	NA	TRBJ2-1	NA	TGTGCCAGCAGCCAGACAGGTAGCTCCTACAATGAGCAGTTCTTC	CASSQTGSSYNEQFF
TRBV19	NA	TRBJ2-7	NA	TGTGCCAGTAGTATAACGGTCCGGACAACAAGCGAGCAGTACTTC	CASSITVRTTSEQYF
TRBV9	NA	TRBJ2-3	TRBD1	TGTGCCAGCAGCCCCGAAGGGGGCAGTTTGGATACGCAGTATTTT	CASSPEGGSLDTQYF
TRBV27	NA	TRBJ2-1	NA	TGTGCCAGCAGCCAAGAGGGGAACTCCTACAATGAGCAGTTCTTC	CASSQEGNSYNEQFF
TRBV29-1	NA	TRBJ2-7	TRBD2	TGCAGCGTTAGAAGGCTAGCGGGAGACGAGCAGTACTTC	CSVRRLAGDEQYF
TRBV15	NA	TRBJ1-5	TRBD1	TGTGCCACCAGTCCTAGACAGGGGACACAGCCCCAGCATTTT	CATSPRQGTQPQHF
TRBV5-1	NA	TRBJ2-7	NA	TGCGCCAGCAGCTTGTCAATGGGAGGAGACAGTGGGTTCTACGAGCAGTACTTC	CASSLSMGGDSGFYEQYF
TRBV13	NA	TRBJ2-2	TRBD1	TGTGCCAGCAGCTCGGACAGGGCGGGCGGGGAGCTGTTTTTT	CASSSDRAGGELFF
TRBV7-8	NA	TRBJ2-2	NA	TGTGCCAGCAGCTTAAATGCGGACTATAGCGCGAACACCGGGGAGCTGTTTTTT	CASSLNADYSANTGELFF
TRBV30	NA	TRBJ2-1	NA	TGTGCCTGGGGGGGCAATGAGCAGTTCTTC	CAWGGNEQFF
TRBV27	NA	TRBJ2-3	TRBD2	TGTGCCAGCAGTTTATTGGGGACTAGCGGCGGCACAGATACGCAGTATTTT	CASSLLGTSGGTDTQYF
TRBV13	NA	TRBJ2-2	NA	TGTGCCAGCAGCTTGGAGGTAACCGGGGAGCTGTTTTTT	CASSLEVTGELFF
TRBV7-9	once	TRBJ1-2	NA	TGTGCCAGCAGCCATATCACCGGGACGGGGGGTGGATATGGCTACACCTTC	CASSHITGTGGGYGYTF
TRBV6-6	NA	TRBJ1-2	NA	TGTGCCAGCAGTTACTCGAGGGCCGAGTTCTATGGCTACACCTTC	CASSYSRAEFYGYTF
TRBV30	NA	TRBJ1-4	NA	TGTGCCTGGAGTGAGACGTGGGGCAGGGGTACAGAAAAACTGTTTTTT	CAWSETWGRGTEKLFF
TRBV10-3	NA	TRBJ1-4	NA	TGTGCCATCAGTGAGCCCGGGGGAAATGAAAAACTGTTTTTT	CAISEPGGNEKLFF
TRBV7-3	NA	TRBJ2-7	TRBD2	TGTGCCAGCAGCTTAACCCGGGGGGGAAACGAGCAGTACTTC	CASSLTRGGNEQYF
TRBV5-6	NA	TRBJ2-1	NA	TGTGCCAGCAGCTTAGGAGCGAACAATGAGCAGTTCTTC	CASSLGANNEQFF
TRBV9	NA	TRBJ2-5	TRBD1	TGTGCCAGCAGCGTAGACAAAGGCACAGGGGGCCAAGAGACCCAGTACTTC	CASSVDKGTGGQETQYF
TRBV5-1	once	TRBJ2-2	NA	TGCGCCAGCAGCTTGGTAATCCTCATACAGGGCCCCACGAACACCGGGGAGCTGTTTTTT	CASSLVILIQGPTNTGELFF
TRBV13	NA	TRBJ1-1	NA	TGTGCCAGCAGCTTATACGGGGCGGCTGAAGCTTTCTTT	CASSLYGAAEAFF
TRBV30	NA	TRBJ1-5	NA	TGTGCCTGGAGCTCACCAGATAGGGGTACGCGGCAGCCCCAGCATTTT	CAWSSPDRGTRQPQHF
TRBV5-1	NA	TRBJ1-2	NA	TGCGCCAGCAGCTTGTTCGGGGTCCCATACACCTTC	CASSLFGVPYTF
TRBV5-4	NA	TRBJ2-5	NA	TGTGCCAGCAGCTTGGAGGGGAAGACCCAGTACTTC	CASSLEGKTQYF
TRBV19	NA	TRBJ1-1	NA	TGTGCCAGTAGTATTTGGGCAGGTCTGAGGGGGGACACTGAAGCTTTCTTT	CASSIWAGLRGDTEAFF
TRBV7-9	NA	TRBJ1-1	NA	TGTGCCAGCAGCTTACCTCGCGGAGAAACTGAAGCTTTCTTT	CASSLPRGETEAFF
TRBV11-2	NA	TRBJ2-1	NA	TGTGCCAGCAGCTTGCGTGAGCAGTTCTTC	CASSLREQFF
TRBV4-3	NA	TRBJ2-6	TRBD1	TGCGCCAGCAGCCATGACAGGGGGCGCCACTCTGGGGCCAACGTCCTGACTTTC	CASSHDRGRHSGANVLTF
TRBV5-6	few	TRBJ1-5	NA	TGTGCCAGCAGCTTGGGGGGGGCCGGTGGGCCCCAGCATTTT	CASSLGGAGGPQHF
TRBV7-2	once	TRBJ2-5	NA	TGTGCCAGCAGCTTACAGCTGCGGGGTGAGAGGAAAGAGACCCAGTACTTC	CASSLQLRGERKETQYF
TRBV30	NA	TRBJ2-7	TRBD1	TGTGCCTGGAGTTGGGACAGGGGACACTACGAGCAGTACTTC	CAWSWDRGHYEQYF
TRBV27	NA	TRBJ1-1	TRBD1	TGTGCCAGCAGAAGGGGACCGGGACAGCCATACACTGAAGCTTTCTTT	CASRRGPGQPYTEAFF
TRBV19	NA	TRBJ1-2	NA	TGTGCCAGTAGTTATACCGACAGGCTCTATGGCTACACCTTC	CASSYTDRLYGYTF
TRBV6-5	NA	TRBJ1-1	NA	TGTGCCAGCAGTTACTGGCAGGGCACTGAAGCTTTCTTT	CASSYWQGTEAFF
TRBV5-8	NA	TRBJ2-1	NA	TGTGCCAGCAGCTTGAGTTACAATGAGCAGTTCTTC	CASSLSYNEQFF